A selection of T cell receptor beta chains follows, all from one sample in a study of blood T cell repertoires in COVID-19. Libraries were prepared by immunoSEQ multiplex PCR; TCRdb keeps only in-frame clonotypes and omits some of them. Found here are 65,000 to 70,000 clones, about four fifths of them singletons; the top ten hold around 4.3%. Sequencing was carried out using peripheral blood. Receptor source: a woman aged 55-69 years with acute or convalescent COVID-19. The CDR3 runs from the conserved cysteine through the conserved F or W. A D gene is named only where the DNA matches it firmly. Where a row states a size, it is once, few, many or the class of an expanded clone; other rows omit it.

15	NA	TRBJ1-5	TRBV19	NA	NA	CASTSDRLSNQPQHF
14	TRBD1	TRBJ1-1	TRBV4-1	NA	TGCGCCAGCAGCCACCTTGACAGGGGGACTGAAGCTTTCTTT	CASSHLDRGTEAFF
13	NA	TRBJ2-3	TRBV2	NA	TGTGCCAGCAGAGAGAGGGTAACAGATACGCAGTATTTT	CASRERVTDTQYF
15	NA	TRBJ2-3	TRBV3-1/TRBV3-2	NA	TGTGCCAGCAGCCAAGGAGGAGCCAGCACAGATACGCAGTATTTT	CASSQGGASTDTQYF
13	NA	TRBJ2-3	TRBV9	NA	TGTGCCAGCAGCGTACCAGGGCGAGATACGCAGTATTTT	CASSVPGRDTQYF
14	TRBD1	TRBJ1-2	TRBV11-1	NA	TGTGCCAGCAGCTTGGGACAGGGGCTTTATGGCTACACCTTC	CASSLGQGLYGYTF
18	TRBD2	TRBJ2-7	TRBV10-3	once	TGTGCCATCAGGGACACCTTCACTAGCGGGGGTTCCCCCTACGAGCAGTACTTC	CAIRDTFTSGGSPYEQYF
15	NA	TRBJ2-3	TRBV6-5	few	TGTGCCAGCAGACGGATCCGGGACACGTCAGATACGCAGTATTTT	CASRRIRDTSDTQYF
15	NA	TRBJ1-6	TRBV24-1	NA	TGTGCCACCAACCGATCTGACGGGTATTGTTCACCCCTCCACTTT	CATNRSDGYCSPLHF
14	TRBD2	TRBJ2-7	TRBV18	NA	TGTGCCAGCTCAAGCGGGACCCTAACCCACGAGCAGTACTTC	CASSSGTLTHEQYF
14	TRBD1	TRBJ1-3	TRBV6-5	NA	TGTGCCAGCAGTAAGACAGGGTCTGGAAACACCATATATTTT	CASSKTGSGNTIYF
14	NA	TRBJ1-5	TRBV5-1	NA	TGCGCCAGCAGCGACGGGACACCGGGACAGCCCCAGCATTTT	CASSDGTPGQPQHF
12	NA	TRBJ1-5	TRBV6-6	NA	TGTGCCAGCTCCTGGGCCCAGGGCTGGGGGCATTTT	CASSWAQGWGHF
13	NA	TRBJ2-3	TRBV19	NA	TGTGCCAGTAGTATAAAATCTCCAGATACGCAGTATTTT	CASSIKSPDTQYF
15	TRBD1	TRBJ2-5	TRBV6-5	NA	TGTGCCAGCAACGGATTAGGGGGCATCCAAGAGACCCAGTACTTC	CASNGLGGIQETQYF
17	TRBD2	TRBJ2-1	TRBV14	NA	TGTGCCAGCAGCCCGTTTAGCGGGGGGGAGCTTAGCAATGAGCAGTTCTTC	CASSPFSGGELSNEQFF
12	NA	TRBJ2-1	TRBV18	once	TGTGCCAGCTCACCGGCCGTCGATGAGCAGTTCTTC	CASSPAVDEQFF
13	TRBD1	TRBJ2-1	TRBV6-5	NA	TGTGCCAGCAGTACCGGACAGGGCGGTGAGCAGTTCTTC	CASSTGQGGEQFF
14	NA	TRBJ1-1	TRBV24-1	NA	TGTGCCACCAGTGGCGGGGTGGCTGGCACTGAAGCTTTCTTT	CATSGGVAGTEAFF
16	TRBD2	TRBJ2-3	TRBV9	NA	TGTGCCAGCAGCGTAGTTGAAGCGGGGGGCGCCTATACGCAGTATTTT	CASSVVEAGGAYTQYF
14	NA	TRBJ1-1	TRBV7-6	NA	TGTGCCAGCAGCTTAACAGGTCTGAACACTGAAGCTTTCTTT	CASSLTGLNTEAFF
15	NA	TRBJ1-2	TRBV4-2	NA	TGTGCCAGCAGCCAAGAAACTGGGGGGAACTATGGCTACACCTTC	CASSQETGGNYGYTF
12	NA	TRBJ2-7	TRBV5-1	NA	TGCGCCAGCAGCTTGGACACCTACGAGCAGTACTTC	CASSLDTYEQYF
12	NA	TRBJ1-2	TRBV5-1	NA	TGCGCCAGCAGCTCAACTTACGGGGGCTACACCTTC	CASSSTYGGYTF
13	NA	TRBJ2-7	TRBV4-1	NA	TGCGCCAGCAGCCAAGAGGGAGGCTACGAGCAGTACTTC	CASSQEGGYEQYF
16	NA	TRBJ1-2	TRBV5-5	NA	TGTGCCAGCAGCTTGTTCACCCAAATCCGGGGTAATGGCTACACCTTC	CASSLFTQIRGNGYTF
16	NA	TRBJ1-6	TRBV10-3	few	TGTGCCATCAGTGAGTCGGGCACAGGAGTAAATTCACCCCTCCACTTT	CAISESGTGVNSPLHF
15	TRBD1	TRBJ1-1	TRBV9	NA	TGTGCCAGCAGCGTAGTCCAGGGGGGGAACACTGAAGCTTTCTTT	CASSVVQGGNTEAFF
16	TRBD1	TRBJ1-1	TRBV5-6	NA	TGTGCCAGCAGCTTGGATCCAGGGGGATCGGGCCCTGAAGCTTTCTTT	CASSLDPGGSGPEAFF
17	NA	TRBJ1-4	TRBV5-1	NA	TGCGCCAGCAGCTTGGGCTATGGACAGTTTACTGGGGAAAAACTGTTTTTT	CASSLGYGQFTGEKLFF
13	NA	TRBJ1-4	TRBV7-9	NA	TGTGCCAGCAGCTTAGCCGGGGATGAAAAACTGTTTTTT	CASSLAGDEKLFF
15	NA	TRBJ2-3	TRBV6-5	NA	TGTGCCAGCAGTTATAGGAGGGGAAAAACAGATACGCAGTATTTT	CASSYRRGKTDTQYF
15	TRBD1	TRBJ2-7	TRBV19	NA	TGTGCCAGTAGTATCCCCGGACAGGGAACGGGCGAGCAGTACTTC	CASSIPGQGTGEQYF
14	TRBD2	TRBJ2-1	TRBV25-1	NA	TGTGCCAGCAGGACTAGCGGGGGGAACAATGAGCAGTTCTTC	CASRTSGGNNEQFF
13	TRBD1	TRBJ1-2	TRBV30	NA	TGTGCCTGGAGTGTGCAGGGGGGCTATGGCTACACCTTC	CAWSVQGGYGYTF
13	NA	TRBJ1-2	TRBV10-3	few	TGTGCCATCAGTGGGGGGCCTAACAGGGGCTACACCTTC	CAISGGPNRGYTF
15	NA	TRBJ1-5	TRBV3-1/TRBV3-2	NA	TGTGCCAGCAGCCAAATGACAGGCCACAATCAGCCCCAGCATTTT	CASSQMTGHNQPQHF
13	NA	TRBJ1-4	TRBV19	NA	TGTGCCAGTAGTCCTCACCAGGGGGAAAAACTGTTTTTT	CASSPHQGEKLFF
13	TRBD1	TRBJ1-2	TRBV30	NA	TGTGCCTGGGAGACAGGGGACGACTATGGCTACACCTTC	CAWETGDDYGYTF
15	NA	TRBJ2-2	TRBV19	NA	TGTGCCAGTGGGGACGGGGGGCTGAACACCGGGGAGCTGTTTTTT	CASGDGGLNTGELFF
14	NA	TRBJ1-2	TRBV5-4	NA	TGTGCCAGCAGCCGCGGGGGGGCTAACTATGGCTACACCTTC	CASSRGGANYGYTF
13	TRBD1	TRBJ1-2	TRBV6-5	NA	TGTGCCAGCGGGGACAGGGGTAACTATGGCTACACCTTC	CASGDRGNYGYTF
12	TRBD2	TRBJ2-7	TRBV30	NA	TGTGCCTGGAGTGTTAGCGGGGTCGAGCAGTACTTC	CAWSVSGVEQYF
13	TRBD1	TRBJ1-1	TRBV3-1/TRBV3-2	NA	TGTGCCAGCAGCCTCCCAGGGGGCACTGAAGCTTTCTTT	CASSLPGGTEAFF
14	TRBD1	TRBJ1-1	TRBV20-1	few	TGCAGTGCTAGTCCCGGGACAGGGAACACTGAAGCTTTCTTT	CSASPGTGNTEAFF
15	TRBD2	TRBJ2-1	TRBV6-5	NA	TGTGCCAGCAGTTACGAGCGGGGGGGTGGAAATGAGCAGTTCTTC	CASSYERGGGNEQFF
12	TRBD1	TRBJ1-5	TRBV6-5	NA	TGTGCCAGCACCGGACAGGGCCAGCCCCAGCATTTT	CASTGQGQPQHF
16	TRBD2	TRBJ2-3	TRBV7-2	once	TGTGCCAGCAGCTTAGGAGGCGGGGGGTCCACAGATACGCAGTATTTT	CASSLGGGGSTDTQYF
15	TRBD1	TRBJ1-2	TRBV12-5	NA	TGTGCTAGTGGTTTGGTCCGGGACAGGGGAGGTGGCTACACCTTC	CASGLVRDRGGGYTF
16	NA	TRBJ1-2	TRBV6-5	NA	TGTGCCAGCAGTTACTCGGCAGTCGGGTCTAACTATGGCTACACCTTC	CASSYSAVGSNYGYTF
13	TRBD1	TRBJ1-2	TRBV6-5	NA	TGTGCCAGCAGGACGACAGGGGGATATGGCTACACCTTC	CASRTTGGYGYTF
18	TRBD2	TRBJ2-3	TRBV7-2	NA	TGTGCCAGCAGCTGGCGAAGTCTAGCGGGGGGAGGCACAGATACGCAGTATTTT	CASSWRSLAGGGTDTQYF
14	TRBD1	TRBJ1-3	TRBV3-1/TRBV3-2	NA	TGTGCCAGCAGCCAAGAGGGACAGCGAAACACCATATATTTT	CASSQEGQRNTIYF
14	TRBD1	TRBJ2-3	TRBV25-1	NA	TGTGCCAGCAGTGCCGGGACAGGGGAGGGGACGCAGTATTTT	CASSAGTGEGTQYF
15	NA	TRBJ2-3	TRBV10-1	NA	TGCGCCAGCAGTGACGGTACGCTTAGCACAGATACGCAGTATTTT	CASSDGTLSTDTQYF
18	TRBD2	TRBJ2-3	TRBV4-2	NA	TGTGCCAGCAGCCAGGGTAGACGGACTAGCGGGGGGAGTGATACGCAGTATTTT	CASSQGRRTSGGSDTQYF
15	NA	TRBJ1-1	TRBV7-9	NA	TGTGCCAGCAGCTTAGACCAACAGGGCGGCACTGAAGCTTTCTTT	CASSLDQQGGTEAFF